Following are 10 T cell receptor beta chains from one sample sequenced in a study of blood T cell repertoires in COVID-19. Some clones are missing from TCRdb's copy, which holds only in-frame ones; the method was immunoSEQ multiplex PCR. Of roughly 100,000 clones listed, 88% are singletons. Sequencing was carried out using peripheral blood. The source is a woman between 65 and 79 years old with acute or convalescent COVID-19.

The gene calls are TRBV5-1 and TRBJ1-3; perhaps TRBD1 as D (6 bases). Trimming took off 0 bases at V and 0 bases at J, with 10 bases between the two ends. The CDR3 covers 16 residues. Germline V gene sequence: CDR1 SGHRS, CDR2 YFSETQ. CDR3 DNA sequence: TGCGCCAGCAGCTTGGAGGACAGAAGCTCTGGAAACACCATATATTTT. Its translation is CASSLEDRSSGNTIYF.

This chain connects TRBV11-2 to TRBJ1-1; D is unclear. The CDR3 runs 13 residues. Trimming pared 4 bases from V and 5 bases from J, leaving 11 bases between. The germline V gene has CDR1 SGHAT and CDR2 FQNNGV. CDR3 sequence: CASSSLPGTEAFF. The CDR3 nucleotides read TGTGCCAGCAGCTCCCTCCCGGGGACTGAAGCTTTCTTT. The full variable domain, its missing parts supplied by reference TRBV11-2 and TRBJ1-1, is EAGVAQSPRYKIIEKRQSVAFWCNPISGHATLYWYQQILGQGPKLLIQFQNNGVVDDSQLPKDRFSAERLKGVDSTLKIQPAKLEDSAVYLCASSSLPGTEAFFGQGTRLTVV.

This chain uses TRBV27 with TRBJ2-5, with a possible D match to TRBD2 (5 bases). The CDR3 is made up of 14 amino acids. CDR1 MNHEY and CDR2 SMNVEV come from the germline V gene (reference sequence). Trimming left V 0 bases short and J 5 bases short, with 10 bases between. The CDR3 DNA follows: TGTGCCAGCAGTTTATCGTTCGGGGTTGAGACCCAGTACTTC. Its protein product is CASSLSFGVETQYF.

The chain has TRBV7-9 and TRBJ1-6; 7 positions match TRBD1. Germline CDR1 is SEHNR and CDR2 is FQNEAQ (reference sequence). CDR3 length: 13 residues. V gave up 6 bases and J gave up 9 bases; unmatched junction bases: 5. The CDR3 loop is CASRERQGSPLHF. The CDR3 DNA sequence: TGTGCCAGCAGGGAACGACAGGGTTCACCCCTCCACTTT.

The chain couples TRBV7-3 to TRBJ2-7; the D is unclear. This CDR3 has 13 amino acids. CDR1 SGHTA and CDR2 FQGTGA come from the germline V gene. The V gene lost 2 bases and the J gene lost 2 bases, with 7 bases spanning the gap. The CDR3 sequence is CASSLVAPYEQYF. CDR3 DNA: TGTGCCAGCAGCTTAGTGGCCCCCTACGAGCAGTACTTC.

The chain links TRBV28 to TRBJ2-2; tentative D call: TRBD1 (5 bases). This CDR3 region has 15 residues. Trimming removed 4 bases from V and 5 bases from J, with 14 bases in between. Germline CDR1 is MDHEN and CDR2 is SYDVKM. The chain's CDR3 is CASSSRTRATGELFF. The CDR3 coding sequence is TGTGCCAGCAGTTCACGGACAAGGGCTACCGGGGAGCTGTTTTTT.

The rearrangement uses TRBV7-9 and TRBJ2-1, with TRBD2 matching 8 bases. Per the germline V gene, CDR1 is SEHNR and CDR2 is FQNEAQ (reference sequence). V shed 1 base and J 0 bases; nucleotides not matched to a gene: 2. The CDR3 loop spans 16 amino acids. The CDR3 protein is CASSLGSGGSYNEQFF. The CDR3 bases are TGTGCCAGCAGCTTAGGGAGCGGGGGCTCCTACAATGAGCAGTTCTTC.

The chain links TRBV28 to TRBJ1-2; D is possibly TRBD1 (6 bases). The CDR3 contains 13 residues. V was pared by 6 bases and J by 4 bases, with 12 bases between. CDR1 and CDR2 from the germline V gene are MDHEN and SYDVKM. The CDR3 DNA is TGTGCCAGCAGGTATGGACAGAGCTATGGCTACACCTTC. Translation: CASRYGQSYGYTF.

V is TRBV10-3 and J is TRBJ2-1; 15 bases agree with TRBD2. V was clipped by 4 bases and J by 5 bases; unmatched bases: 3. The CDR3 is 16 residues long. Germline V gene lookup returns CDR1 ENHRY and CDR2 SYGVKD. Written as DNA, the CDR3 is TGTGCCATCAGTGGGACTAGCGGGAGGGGAAACAATGAGCAGTTCTTC. This codes for CAISGTSGRGNNEQFF.

The chain uses TRBV18 and TRBJ1-1; 7 bases line up with TRBD1. Germline-derived CDR1 and CDR2 are KGHSH and LQKENI. With V trimmed by 3 bases and J by 1 base, 5 bases remained unmatched. CDR3 length equals 15 residues. Here the CDR3 reads CASSPQQGPNTEAFF. CDR3 nucleotide sequence: TGTGCCAGCTCACCGCAACAGGGGCCGAACACTGAAGCTTTCTTT. The entire variable domain, with the rest obtained from reference TRBV18 and TRBJ1-1, is as follows: NAGVMQNPRHLVRRRGQEARLRCSPMKGHSHVYWYRQLPEEGLKFMVYLQKENIIDESGMPKERFSAEFPKEGPSILRIQQVVRGDSAAYFCASSPQQGPNTEAFFGQGTRLTVV.